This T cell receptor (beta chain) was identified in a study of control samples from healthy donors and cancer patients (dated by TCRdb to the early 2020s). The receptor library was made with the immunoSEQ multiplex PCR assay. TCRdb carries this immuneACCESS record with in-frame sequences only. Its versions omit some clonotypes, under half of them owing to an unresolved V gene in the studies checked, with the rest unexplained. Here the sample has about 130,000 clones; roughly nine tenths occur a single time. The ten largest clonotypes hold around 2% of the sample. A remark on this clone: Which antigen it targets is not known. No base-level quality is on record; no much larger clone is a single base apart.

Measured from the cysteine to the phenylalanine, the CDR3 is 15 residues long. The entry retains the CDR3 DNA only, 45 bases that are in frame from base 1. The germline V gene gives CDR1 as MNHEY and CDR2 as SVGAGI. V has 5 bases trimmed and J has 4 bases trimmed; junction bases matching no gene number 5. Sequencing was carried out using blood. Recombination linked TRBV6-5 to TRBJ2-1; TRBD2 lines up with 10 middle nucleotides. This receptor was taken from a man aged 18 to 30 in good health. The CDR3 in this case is CASSLSGRIYNEQFF. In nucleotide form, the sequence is TGTGCCAGCAGTCTTAGCGGGAGGATTTACAATGAGCAGTTCTTC.